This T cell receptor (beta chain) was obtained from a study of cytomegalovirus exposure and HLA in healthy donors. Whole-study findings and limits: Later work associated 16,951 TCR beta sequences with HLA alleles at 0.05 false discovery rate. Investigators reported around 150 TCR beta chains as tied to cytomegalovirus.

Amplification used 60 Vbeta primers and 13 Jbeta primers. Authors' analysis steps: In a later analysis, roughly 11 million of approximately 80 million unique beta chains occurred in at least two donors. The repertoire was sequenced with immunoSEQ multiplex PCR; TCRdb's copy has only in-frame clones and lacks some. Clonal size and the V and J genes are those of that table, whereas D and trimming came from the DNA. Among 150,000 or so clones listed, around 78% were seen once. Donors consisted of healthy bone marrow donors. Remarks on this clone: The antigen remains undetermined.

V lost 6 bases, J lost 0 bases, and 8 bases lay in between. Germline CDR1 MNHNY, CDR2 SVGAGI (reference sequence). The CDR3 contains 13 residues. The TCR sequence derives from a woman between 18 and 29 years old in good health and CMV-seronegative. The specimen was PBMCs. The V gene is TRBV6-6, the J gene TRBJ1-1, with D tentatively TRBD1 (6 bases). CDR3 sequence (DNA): TGTGCCAGCAGGGACAGTATGAACACTGAAGCTTTCTTT. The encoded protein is CASRDSMNTEAFF.